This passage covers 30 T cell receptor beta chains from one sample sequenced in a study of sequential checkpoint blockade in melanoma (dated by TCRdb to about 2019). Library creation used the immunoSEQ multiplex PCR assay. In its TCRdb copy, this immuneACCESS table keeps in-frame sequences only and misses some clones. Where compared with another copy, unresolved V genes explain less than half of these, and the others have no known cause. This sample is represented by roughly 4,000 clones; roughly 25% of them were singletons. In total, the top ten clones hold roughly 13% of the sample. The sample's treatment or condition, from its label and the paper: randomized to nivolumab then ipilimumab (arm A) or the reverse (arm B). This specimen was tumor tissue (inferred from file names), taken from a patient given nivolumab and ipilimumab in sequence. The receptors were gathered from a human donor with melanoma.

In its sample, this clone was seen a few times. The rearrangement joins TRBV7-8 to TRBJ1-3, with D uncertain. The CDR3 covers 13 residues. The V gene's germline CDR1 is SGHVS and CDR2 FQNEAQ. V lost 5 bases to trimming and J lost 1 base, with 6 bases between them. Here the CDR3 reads CASSAKSGNTIYF. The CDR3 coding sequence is TGTGCCAGCAGCGCTAAGTCTGGAAACACCATATATTTT.

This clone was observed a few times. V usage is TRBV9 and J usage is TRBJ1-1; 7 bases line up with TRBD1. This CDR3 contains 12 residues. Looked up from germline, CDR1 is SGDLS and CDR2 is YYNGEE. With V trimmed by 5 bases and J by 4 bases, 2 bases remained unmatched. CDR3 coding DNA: TGTGCCAGCAGGGGACAGACCACTGAAGCTTTCTTT. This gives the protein CASRGQTTEAFF.

CDR3 coding DNA: TGTGCCAGCAGATCTTCAGGAACCTACGAGCAGTACTTC. Protein sequence: CASRSSGTYEQYF. V gene TRBV6-8 combines with J gene TRBJ2-7; D unclear. The V end was cut by 6 bases, the J end by 2 bases, with 11 bases between. CDR3 length equals 13 residues. CDR1 is MNHGY and CDR2 is SAAAGT in the germline V gene.

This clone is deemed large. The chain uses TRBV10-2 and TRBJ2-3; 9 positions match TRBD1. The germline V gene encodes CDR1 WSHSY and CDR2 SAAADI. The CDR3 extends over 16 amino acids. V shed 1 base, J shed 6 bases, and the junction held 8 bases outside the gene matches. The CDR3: CASSELGQGDLDTQYF. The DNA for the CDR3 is TGCGCCAGCAGTGAGTTGGGACAGGGCGACCTGGATACGCAGTATTTT.

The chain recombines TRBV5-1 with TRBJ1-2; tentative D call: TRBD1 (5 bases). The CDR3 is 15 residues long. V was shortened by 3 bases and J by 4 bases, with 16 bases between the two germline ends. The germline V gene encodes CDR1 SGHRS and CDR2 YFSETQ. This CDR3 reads CASSSRARERYGYTF. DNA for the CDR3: TGCGCCAGCAGCTCTAGGGCCAGGGAGCGCTATGGCTACACCTTC.

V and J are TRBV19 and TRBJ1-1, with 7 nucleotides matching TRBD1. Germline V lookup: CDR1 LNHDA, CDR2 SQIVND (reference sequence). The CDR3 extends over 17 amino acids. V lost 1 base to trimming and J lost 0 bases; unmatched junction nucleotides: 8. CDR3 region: CASSIGGTVTVNTEAFF. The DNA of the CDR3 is TGTGCCAGTAGTATAGGAGGGACAGTTACCGTGAACACTGAAGCTTTCTTT.

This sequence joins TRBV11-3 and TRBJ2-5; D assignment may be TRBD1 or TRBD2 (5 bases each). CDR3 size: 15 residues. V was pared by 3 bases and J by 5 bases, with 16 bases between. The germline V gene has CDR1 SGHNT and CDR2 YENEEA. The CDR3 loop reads CASSFGGRVRETQYF. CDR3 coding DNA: TGTGCCAGCAGCTTTGGGGGAAGGGTGCGGGAGACCCAGTACTTC.

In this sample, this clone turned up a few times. This CDR3 reads CAIRRGIGSSEQYF. CDR3 coding DNA: TGTGCCATCAGGAGGGGCATAGGGAGCTCCGAGCAGTACTTC. The chain employs TRBV6-8 and TRBJ2-7; D possibly corresponds to TRBD2 (6 bases). The V gene lost 10 bases and the J gene lost 6 bases, with 22 bases spanning the gap. This CDR3 comprises 14 residues. The germline CDR1 and CDR2 sequences are MNHGY and SAAAGT.

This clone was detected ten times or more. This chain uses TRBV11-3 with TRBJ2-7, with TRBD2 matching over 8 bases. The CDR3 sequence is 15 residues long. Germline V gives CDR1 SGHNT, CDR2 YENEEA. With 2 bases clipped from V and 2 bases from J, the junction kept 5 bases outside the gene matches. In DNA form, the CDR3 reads TGTGCCAGCAGCTTACTAAGCGGGGGACCCTACGAGCAGTACTTC. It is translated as CASSLLSGGPYEQYF.

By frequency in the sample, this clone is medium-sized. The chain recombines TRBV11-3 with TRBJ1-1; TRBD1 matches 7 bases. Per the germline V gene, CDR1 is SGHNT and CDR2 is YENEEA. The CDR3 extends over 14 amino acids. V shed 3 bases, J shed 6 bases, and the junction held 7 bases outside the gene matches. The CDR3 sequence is CASSFFGTAPEAFF. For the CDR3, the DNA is TGTGCCAGCAGCTTTTTTGGGACAGCTCCTGAAGCTTTCTTT.

The CDR3 DNA reads TGTGCCAGCAAGCGAGTGGGCCAGCTCTATGGCTACACCTTC. Translation gives CASKRVGQLYGYTF. The V call is TRBV6-8, the J call TRBJ1-2; unclear D gene. The CDR3 has 14 residues. The V end was cut by 7 bases, the J end by 4 bases, with 16 bases between. Germline loops: CDR1 MNHGY, CDR2 SAAAGT.

CDR3 coding DNA: TGTGCCAGCACCCGGACAGGGACCTACGAGCAGTACTTC. It codes for CASTRTGTYEQYF. The chain couples TRBV28 to TRBJ2-7; 8 positions agree with TRBD1. The germline CDR1 and CDR2 sequences are MDHEN and SYDVKM. The CDR3 loop spans 13 amino acids. The V gene end was trimmed by 7 bases and the J gene end by 2 bases; junction bases not matched to a gene: 4. Full variable domain (missing parts from reference TRBV28 and TRBJ2-7): DVKVTQSSRYLVKRTGEKVFLECVQDMDHENMFWYRQDPGLGLRLIYFSYDVKMKEKGDIPEGYSVSREKKERFSLILESASTNQTSMYLCASTRTGTYEQYFGPGTRLTVT.

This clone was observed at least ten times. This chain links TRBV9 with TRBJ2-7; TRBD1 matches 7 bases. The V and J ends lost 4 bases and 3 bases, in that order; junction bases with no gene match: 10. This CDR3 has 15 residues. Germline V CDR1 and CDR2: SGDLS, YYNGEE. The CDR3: CASSLHRGPDYEQYF. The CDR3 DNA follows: TGTGCCAGCAGCCTACACAGGGGCCCCGACTACGAGCAGTACTTC.

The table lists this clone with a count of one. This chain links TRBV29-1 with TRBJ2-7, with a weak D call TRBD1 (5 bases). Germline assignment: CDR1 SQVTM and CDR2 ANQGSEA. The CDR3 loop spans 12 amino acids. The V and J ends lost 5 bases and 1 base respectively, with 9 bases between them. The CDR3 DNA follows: TGCAGCGTTAAGGACACTTCCTACGAGCAGTACTTC. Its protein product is CSVKDTSYEQYF.

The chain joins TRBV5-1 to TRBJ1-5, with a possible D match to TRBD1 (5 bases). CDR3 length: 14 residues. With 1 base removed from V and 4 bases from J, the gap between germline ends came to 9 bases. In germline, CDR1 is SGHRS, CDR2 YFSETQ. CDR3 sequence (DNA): TGCGCCAGCAGCTTGCAGGGAGGAAATCAGCCCCAGCATTTT. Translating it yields CASSLQGGNQPQHF. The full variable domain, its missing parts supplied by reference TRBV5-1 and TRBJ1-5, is KAGVTQTPRYLIKTRGQQVTLSCSPISGHRSVSWYQQTPGQGLQFLFEYFSETQRNKGNFPGRFSGRQFSNSRSEMNVSTLELGDSALYLCASSLQGGNQPQHFGDGTRLSIL.

The CDR3 DNA reads as TGCGCCAGCAGGGAAGGGGCCTACAATGAGCAGTTCTTC. Encoded protein: CASREGAYNEQFF. This rearrangement joins TRBV10-2 to TRBJ2-1; D is possibly TRBD1 (5 bases). The CDR3 runs to 13 residues. Trimming stripped 6 bases from V and 2 bases from J, with 8 bases between. Germline V CDR1 and CDR2: WSHSY, SAAADI.

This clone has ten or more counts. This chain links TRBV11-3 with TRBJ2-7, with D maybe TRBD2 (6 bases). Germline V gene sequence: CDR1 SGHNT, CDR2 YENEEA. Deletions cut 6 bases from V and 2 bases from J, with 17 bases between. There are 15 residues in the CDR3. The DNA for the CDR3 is TGTGCCAGCAGTGTATCGGGGGACCTAACCTACGAGCAGTACTTC. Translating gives CASSVSGDLTYEQYF.

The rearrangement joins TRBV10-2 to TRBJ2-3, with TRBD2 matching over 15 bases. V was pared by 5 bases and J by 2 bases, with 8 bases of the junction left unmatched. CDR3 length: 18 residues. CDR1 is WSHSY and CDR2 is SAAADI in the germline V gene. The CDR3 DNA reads TGCGCCAGCAGTCGCTCCGGGACTAGCGGGGGGACCACAGATACGCAGTATTTT. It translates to CASSRSGTSGGTTDTQYF.

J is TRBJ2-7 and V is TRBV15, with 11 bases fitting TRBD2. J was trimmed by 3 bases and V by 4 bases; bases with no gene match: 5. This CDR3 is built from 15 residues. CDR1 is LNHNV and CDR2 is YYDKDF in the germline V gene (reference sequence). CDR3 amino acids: CATSITSGGGYEQYF. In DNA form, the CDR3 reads TGTGCCACCAGCATAACTAGCGGGGGAGGCTACGAGCAGTACTTC.

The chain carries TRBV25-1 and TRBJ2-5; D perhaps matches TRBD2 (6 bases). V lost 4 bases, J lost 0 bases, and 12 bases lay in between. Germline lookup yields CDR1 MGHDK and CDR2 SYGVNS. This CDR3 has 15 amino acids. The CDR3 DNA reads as TGTGCCAGCAGTGGTTTGACTAGTAACCAAGAGACCCAGTACTTC. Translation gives CASSGLTSNQETQYF.

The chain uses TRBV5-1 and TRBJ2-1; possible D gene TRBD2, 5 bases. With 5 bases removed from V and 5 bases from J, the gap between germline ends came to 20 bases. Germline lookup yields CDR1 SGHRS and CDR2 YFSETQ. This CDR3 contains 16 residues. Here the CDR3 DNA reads TGCGCCAGCAGACCGAGCGGAGGCTCACCCGACAATGAGCAGTTCTTC. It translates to CASRPSGGSPDNEQFF.

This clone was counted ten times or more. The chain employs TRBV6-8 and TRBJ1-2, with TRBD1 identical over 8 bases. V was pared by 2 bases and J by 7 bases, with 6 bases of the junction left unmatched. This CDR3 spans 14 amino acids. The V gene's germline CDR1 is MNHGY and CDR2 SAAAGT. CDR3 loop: CASSYPGQVGGYTF. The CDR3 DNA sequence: TGTGCCAGCAGTTACCCGGGACAGGTCGGTGGCTACACCTTC.

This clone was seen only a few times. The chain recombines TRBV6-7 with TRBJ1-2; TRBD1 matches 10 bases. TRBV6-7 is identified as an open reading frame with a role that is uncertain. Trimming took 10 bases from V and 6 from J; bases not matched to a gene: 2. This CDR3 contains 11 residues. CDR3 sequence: CAIGTGDGYTF. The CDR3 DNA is TGTGCCATCGGGACAGGGGATGGCTACACCTTC.

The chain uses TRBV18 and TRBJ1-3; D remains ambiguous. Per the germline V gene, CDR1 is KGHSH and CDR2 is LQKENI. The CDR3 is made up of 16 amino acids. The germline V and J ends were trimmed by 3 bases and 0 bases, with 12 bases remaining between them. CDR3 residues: CASSPPGRTSGNTIYF. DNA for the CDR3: TGTGCCAGCTCACCGCCCGGCCGGACCTCTGGAAACACCATATATTTT.

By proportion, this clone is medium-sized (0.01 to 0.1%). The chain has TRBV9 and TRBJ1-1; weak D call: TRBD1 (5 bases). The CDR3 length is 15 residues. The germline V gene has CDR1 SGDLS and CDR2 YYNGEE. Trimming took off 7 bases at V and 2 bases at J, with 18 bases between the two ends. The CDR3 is CASRPSPQGNTEAFF. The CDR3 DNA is TGTGCCAGCCGCCCGTCCCCCCAGGGAAACACTGAAGCTTTCTTT.

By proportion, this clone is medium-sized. The CDR3 coding sequence is TGTGCCAGCAGCGTCAGACAGGGAAATCAGCCCCAGCATTTT. It is translated as CASSVRQGNQPQHF. J is TRBJ1-5 and V is TRBV11-3; 7 bases fit TRBD1. CDR3 size: 14 residues. With 5 bases clipped from V and 4 bases from J, the junction kept 5 bases outside the gene matches. Per the germline V gene, CDR1 is SGHNT and CDR2 is YENEEA. The variable domain in full, with the rest retrieved from reference TRBV11-3 and TRBJ1-5, is EAGVVQSPRYKIIEKKQPVAFWCNPISGHNTLYWYLQNLGQGPELLIRYENEEAVDDSQLPKDRFSAERLKGVDSTLKIQPAELGDSAVYLCASSVRQGNQPQHFGDGTRLSIL.

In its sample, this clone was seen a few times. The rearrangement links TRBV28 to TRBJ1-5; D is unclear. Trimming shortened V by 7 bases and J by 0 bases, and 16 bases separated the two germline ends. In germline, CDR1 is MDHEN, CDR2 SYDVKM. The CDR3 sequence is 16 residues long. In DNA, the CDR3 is TGTGCCAGCACCCCAACTTCGGACGGTAGCAATCAGCCCCAGCATTTT. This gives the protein CASTPTSDGSNQPQHF.

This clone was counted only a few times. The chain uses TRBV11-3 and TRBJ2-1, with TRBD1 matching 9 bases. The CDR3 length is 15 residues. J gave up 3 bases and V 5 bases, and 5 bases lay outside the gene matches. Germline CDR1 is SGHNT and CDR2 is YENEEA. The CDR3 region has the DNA TGTGCCAGCAGCCCCGGGACAGGGATCTACAATGAGCAGTTCTTC. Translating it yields CASSPGTGIYNEQFF.

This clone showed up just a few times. The CDR3 region has the DNA TGTGCCAGCAGCGCCGACAGCCTCTCCTACAATGAGCAGTTCTTC. This sequence encodes CASSADSLSYNEQFF. The genes are TRBV11-3 and TRBJ2-1, with D tentatively TRBD1 (5 bases). CDR3 length equals 15 residues. Germline lookup yields CDR1 SGHNT and CDR2 YENEEA. The V end lost 5 bases, the J end lost 0 bases, and 11 bases lay between the germline ends. The complete variable domain, with remaining parts taken from reference TRBV11-3 and TRBJ2-1, reads EAGVVQSPRYKIIEKKQPVAFWCNPISGHNTLYWYLQNLGQGPELLIRYENEEAVDDSQLPKDRFSAERLKGVDSTLKIQPAELGDSAVYLCASSADSLSYNEQFFGPGTRLTVL.

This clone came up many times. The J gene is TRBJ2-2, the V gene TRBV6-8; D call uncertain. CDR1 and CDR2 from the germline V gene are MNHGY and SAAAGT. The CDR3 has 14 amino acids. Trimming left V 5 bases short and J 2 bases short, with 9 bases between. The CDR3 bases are TGTGCCAGCAGTGACGCAGCCAACACCGGGGAGCTGTTTTTT. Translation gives CASSDAANTGELFF.